Described below is a single T cell receptor (beta chain) sequence and its context. Its target is unknown. Nominally healthy donors provided the samples, though records likely missed some immune exposures. This sample was included in a study of cytomegalovirus exposure and HLA in healthy donors. Regarding the study as a whole: The study listed some 160 cytomegalovirus-associated TCR beta chains. TRBV6-2, TRBV6-3 and some other V segments were excluded as indistinguishable. Earlier findings revealed that most TCR beta V segments proved productive either about 87% or about 30% of the time.

Germline CDR1 reads MNHEY; CDR2 reads SVGAGI. This CDR3 has 15 amino acids. V gave up 6 bases and J gave up 5 bases, with 19 bases separating them. Use of 60 Vbeta and 13 Jbeta primers characterized the PCR. Assay used: immunoSEQ multiplex PCR; TCRdb lists only in-frame clones, some missing. The data show some 130,000 clones, about 85% seen once. Material: PBMCs. V is TRBV6-5 and J is TRBJ2-5; possibly TRBD1 for D (6 bases). The sequence was obtained from a boy between 10 and 17 years old in good health and CMV-seronegative. The CDR3 here is CASRRTVGGGETQYF. The CDR3 DNA reads as TGTGCCAGCAGAAGGACAGTTGGGGGCGGGGAGACCCAGTACTTC.